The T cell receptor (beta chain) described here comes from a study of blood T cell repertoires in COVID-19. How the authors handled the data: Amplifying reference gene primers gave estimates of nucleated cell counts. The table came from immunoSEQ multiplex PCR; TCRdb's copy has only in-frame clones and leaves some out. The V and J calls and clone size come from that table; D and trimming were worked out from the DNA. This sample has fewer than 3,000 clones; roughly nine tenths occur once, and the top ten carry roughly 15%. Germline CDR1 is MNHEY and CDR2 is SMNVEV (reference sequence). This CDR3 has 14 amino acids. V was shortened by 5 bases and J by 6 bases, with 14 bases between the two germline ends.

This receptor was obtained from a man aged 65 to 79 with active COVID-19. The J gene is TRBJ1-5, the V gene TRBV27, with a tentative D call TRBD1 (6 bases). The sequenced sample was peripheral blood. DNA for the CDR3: TGTGCCAGCAGTGAGAGACAGGCGGGTCAGCCCCAGCATTTT. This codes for CASSERQAGQPQHF.